This TCR beta chain was sequenced for a study of T cell responses to AZD1222 COVID-19 vaccine. About the study: Second doses that came at about 4 or about 12 weeks were put together.

Study results and limitations: Clonal diversity was possibly underestimated; the donors were predominantly white British and more often female.

About this clone: Its cognate antigen is unknown.

TCRdb's copy holds only in-frame clones and misses some; the assay was immunoSEQ multiplex PCR. The sample gives tens of thousands of clones, roughly 90% of which show up once; around 5% is in the top ten. CDR1 and CDR2 from the germline V gene are MGHRA and YSYEKL. The CDR3 is 18 residues long. J was trimmed by 0 bases and V by 5 bases; bases with no gene match: 13. The sequences come from peripheral blood, collected on day 0 of AZD1222 vaccination. The TCR comes from an adult in good health. This sequence joins TRBV4-1 and TRBJ1-5, with TRBD1 matching over 7 bases. CDR3 bases: TGCGCCAGCAGCGCAAGGGGGCAGGGGGGGTATAGCAATCAGCCCCAGCATTTT. Translated: CASSARGQGGYSNQPQHF.